The T cell receptor beta chain under discussion was sequenced for a study of T cell responses to AZD1222 COVID-19 vaccine. About the research overall: Second doses were pooled across both intervals (about 4 or about 12 weeks).

For this clone: Its antigen is undetermined.

The repertoire was sequenced with immunoSEQ multiplex PCR; TCRdb's copy has only in-frame clones and lacks some. Counted here are some 89,000 clones, roughly 89% occurring once; the ten biggest clones make up 2% to 2.5%. The CDR3 length is 23 residues. V lost 7 bases and J 0 bases, leaving 36 bases between the germline ends. Germline-derived CDR1 and CDR2 are KGHDR and SFDVKD. General study results and limits: Across the whole spike, CD4 TCRs peaked at regions 160-218 and 743-854. Sampled repertoires all dated from after the peak T cell response. Females outnumbered males among donors, who were mostly white British; clonal diversity was possibly underestimated.

The genes are TRBV24-1 and TRBJ2-1, with D tentatively TRBD1 or TRBD2 (7 bases each). The input for sequencing was peripheral blood, taken on day 0 of AZD1222 vaccination. This TCR was sampled from an adult in good health. The CDR3 DNA is TGTGCCACCAGGAGTCCCGGGACAGACCCTAGCGGCCAACCCGAGAACTCCTACAATGAGCAGTTCTTC. It specifies CATRSPGTDPSGQPENSYNEQFF.